The clone carrying this TCR beta chain was detected a few times. What it binds is unknown. One heparinised draw of blood, averaging about 110 mL, came from each donor. These data originate in a study of beta chain features in type 1 diabetes. Sequenced material consisted of expressed TCRB transcripts (all of the isolated RNA was reverse transcribed). Sequenced naive, central memory and regulatory T cell samples produced an average of roughly 3.6 million reads. Here immunoSEQ multiplex PCR was the method, and the copy in TCRdb shows in-frame clones only, minus some. The sample has hundreds of thousands of clones; 10% to 15% are singletons. Germline CDR1 SGHRS, CDR2 YFSETQ. The V gene lost 0 bases and the J gene lost 2 bases, with 9 bases spanning the gap. The CDR3 contains 16 residues. Findings and limits, study-wide: For Type 1 diabetes patients, all four CD4+ subsets carried TCRB CDR3s that were moderately but significantly shorter. It was among patients, rather than healthy donors, that naive, central memory and Treg TCRB repertoires appeared more similar.

The chain uses TRBV5-1 and TRBJ2-6, with TRBD1 as a possible D gene (5 bases). The TCR sequence derives from a woman under 30 with type 1 diabetes. The material sequenced was naive CD4+ T cells from blood. CDR3 residues: CASSLERGAGANVLTF. The CDR3 nucleotides are TGCGCCAGCAGCTTGGAAAGGGGCGCTGGGGCCAACGTCCTGACTTTC.